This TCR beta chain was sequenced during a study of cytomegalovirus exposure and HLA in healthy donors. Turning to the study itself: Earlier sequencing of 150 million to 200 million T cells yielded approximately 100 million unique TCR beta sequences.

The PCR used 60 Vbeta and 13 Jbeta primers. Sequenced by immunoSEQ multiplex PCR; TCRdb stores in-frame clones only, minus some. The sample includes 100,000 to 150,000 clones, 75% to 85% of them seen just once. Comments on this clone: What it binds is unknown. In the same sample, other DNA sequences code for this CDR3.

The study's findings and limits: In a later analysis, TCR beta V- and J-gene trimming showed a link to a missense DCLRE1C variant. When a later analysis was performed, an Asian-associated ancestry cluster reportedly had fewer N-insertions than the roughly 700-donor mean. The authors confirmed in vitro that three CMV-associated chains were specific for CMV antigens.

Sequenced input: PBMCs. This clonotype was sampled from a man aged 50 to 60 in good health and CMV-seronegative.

The CDR3 reads CASSRQGSYEQYF. CDR3 nucleotide sequence: TGTGCCAGCAGTCGACAGGGGTCCTACGAGCAGTACTTC. This chain joins TRBV6-5 and TRBJ2-7; 8 bases line up with TRBD1. This CDR3 contains 13 residues. Germline V gene data show CDR1 as MNHEY and CDR2 as SVGAGI. J was trimmed by 1 base and V by 5 bases; bases with no gene match: 1.